This entry describes one T cell receptor (beta chain). Its target is unknown. This sample is part of a study of cytomegalovirus exposure and HLA in healthy donors. Unrecorded immune exposure was likely among donors, who were nominally healthy when sampled. CDR3 size: 16 residues. CDR1 and CDR2 (germline): MDHEN, SYDVKM. Whole-study results and caveats: There were a few CMV-associated chains whose specificity for CMV antigens was confirmed in vitro.

Use of 60 Vbeta and 13 Jbeta primers characterized the PCR. Libraries were prepared by immunoSEQ multiplex PCR; TCRdb keeps only in-frame clonotypes and omits some of them. The sample holds 200,000 to 300,000 clones, 80% to 85% seen once. The source is a woman aged 55 to 70 in good health and CMV-seropositive. Sequencing was performed on PBMCs. The rearrangement links TRBV28 to TRBJ2-5; a weak D match, TRBD2 (6 bases). The tail of the sequence fits TRBJ2-7 better, so the J call may be wrong. The CDR3 sequence: CASTPEGLAKGYEQYF. CDR3 nucleotides: TGTGCCAGCACCCCCGAAGGGCTAGCGAAAGGTTACGAGCAGTACTTC.